This T cell receptor beta chain came from a study of cytomegalovirus exposure and HLA in healthy donors. Findings of the study overall: Association with HLA alleles at 0.05 false discovery rate was found for 15,000 to 20,000 TCR beta sequences in a later analysis. Common viral pathogens seemed, in a later analysis, to connect with several of the most significant clusters.

The CDR3 sequence is 16 residues long. J lost 4 bases, V lost 7 bases, and 8 bases had no gene match. Per germline, CDR1 SGHRS and CDR2 YFSETQ. This clone has more than one count but fewer than ten. Antigen: not known. The PCR was carried out with 60 Vbeta primers and 13 Jbeta primers. This table comes from immunoSEQ multiplex PCR, and its TCRdb copy is limited to in-frame clones, with some not included. The sample has 130,000 or so clones, just under 75% seen once. The clonotype originates from a man in his forties or fifties in good health and CMV-seropositive. Material: PBMCs. The rearrangement uses TRBV5-1 and TRBJ1-4; 12 nucleotides agree with TRBD1. The CDR3 DNA reads TGCGCCAGCCGACCGGGACAGGGGGCCGGTAATGAAAAACTGTTTTTT. Its translation is CASRPGQGAGNEKLFF.